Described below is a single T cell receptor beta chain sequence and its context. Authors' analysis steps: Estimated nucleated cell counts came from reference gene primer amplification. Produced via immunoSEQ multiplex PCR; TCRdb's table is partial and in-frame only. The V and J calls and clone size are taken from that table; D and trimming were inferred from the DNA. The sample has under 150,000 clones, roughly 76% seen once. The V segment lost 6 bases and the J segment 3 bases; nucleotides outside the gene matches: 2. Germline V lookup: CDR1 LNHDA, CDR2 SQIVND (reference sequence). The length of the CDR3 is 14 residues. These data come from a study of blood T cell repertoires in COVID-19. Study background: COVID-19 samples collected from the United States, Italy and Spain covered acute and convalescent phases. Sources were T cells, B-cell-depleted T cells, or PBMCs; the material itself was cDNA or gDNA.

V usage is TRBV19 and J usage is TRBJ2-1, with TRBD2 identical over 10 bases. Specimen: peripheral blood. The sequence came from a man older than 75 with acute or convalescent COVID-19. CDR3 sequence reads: CASRLAGLYNEQFF. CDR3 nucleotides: TGTGCCAGTAGACTAGCGGGGCTCTACAATGAGCAGTTCTTC.